The rows below give T cell receptor beta chains drawn from one sample of a study of control samples from healthy donors and cancer patients. Using immunoSEQ multiplex PCR, the repertoire was profiled, and TCRdb retains in-frame clones only, with some absent. The sample records about 130,000 clones, about 91% being singletons. The specimen sequenced was blood. Receptor source: a man between 18 and 35 years old in good health. The CDR3 runs from the conserved cysteine through the conserved F or W. A D gene is named only where the DNA matches it firmly. Size values are once, few and many counts, or a class for expanded clones, and some rows have none.

V: TRBV9
size: -
D: -
length: 15
J: TRBJ2-3
DNA: TGTGCCAGCAGCGTAGGAACTACCGCCACAGATACGCAGTATTTT
CDR3: CASSVGTTATDTQYF

V: TRBV2
size: -
D: -
length: 17
J: TRBJ2-4
DNA: TGTGCCAGCAGTGAAGTCAGGTGGCCCGGGGCCAAAAACATTCAGTACTTC
CDR3: CASSEVRWPGAKNIQYF

V: TRBV6-9
size: -
D: TRBD1
length: 16
J: TRBJ2-3
DNA: TGTGCCAGCAGTTATAGGAGACAGGGGCTCACAGATACGCAGTATTTT
CDR3: CASSYRRQGLTDTQYF

V: TRBV27
size: -
D: -
length: 15
J: TRBJ1-1
DNA: TGTGCCAGCAGCGCTTACAGGGCCGTGAACACTGAAGCTTTCTTT
CDR3: CASSAYRAVNTEAFF

V: TRBV9
size: few
D: -
length: 13
J: TRBJ2-5
DNA: TGTGCCAGCAGCGTAGCTATGGGGGAGACCCAGTACTTC
CDR3: CASSVAMGETQYF

V: TRBV9
size: -
D: TRBD1
length: 14
J: TRBJ1-4
DNA: TGTGCCAGCAGCGCTGACAGGGGGCCTGAAAAACTGTTTTTT
CDR3: CASSADRGPEKLFF

V: TRBV27
size: -
D: -
length: 16
J: TRBJ2-3
DNA: TGTGCCAGCAGTTTATACGGCAGGGGCTGGACAGATACGCAGTATTTT
CDR3: CASSLYGRGWTDTQYF

V: TRBV6-1
size: -
D: TRBD1
length: 17
J: TRBJ2-7
DNA: TGTGCCAGTAGTGACCCCTTGGGGGGGACAGGGTTTTTCGAGCAGTACTTC
CDR3: CASSDPLGGTGFFEQYF

V: TRBV6-1
size: -
D: -
length: 19
J: TRBJ1-6
DNA: TGTGCCAGCAGTGAAGGTCAAGGGGGTAGAAGCTCCTATAATTCACCCCTCCACTTT
CDR3: CASSEGQGGRSSYNSPLHF

V: TRBV27
size: -
D: -
length: 14
J: TRBJ1-4
DNA: TGTGCCAGCCGACGGGGTGGGCTTAATGAAAAACTGTTTTTT
CDR3: CASRRGGLNEKLFF